This record covers a single TCR beta chain. No antigen is known for it. Genomic DNA of each subset was evenly split across several immunoSEQ plates. The data were produced by immunoSEQ multiplex PCR, yet TCRdb's version contains in-frame clones alone and is incomplete. The sample holds fewer than 650,000 clones, roughly 79% seen once. The study drew its donors from healthy HIV-negative adults without recent acute infections or vaccinations. Trimming shortened V by 6 bases and J by 0 bases, and 14 bases separated the two germline ends. The CDR3 is 14 residues long. Germline V gene sequence: CDR1 SQVTM, CDR2 ANQGSEA. The entry originates in a study of shared clonotypes between healthy human individuals. The study, taken as a whole, reports: Apart from blood, nothing was sampled; tissue repertoires likely differ.

The receptor was derived from a woman aged 35 to 49 in good health. Some clones in this sample may be carry-over from other donors' samples. Sequencing was carried out using PBMCs. The J gene is TRBJ2-5, the V gene TRBV29-1; D perhaps matches TRBD2 (5 bases). This chain's CDR3 is CSVGDPKYQETQYF. The DNA of the CDR3 is TGCAGCGTGGGAGACCCAAAGTACCAAGAGACCCAGTACTTC.